The source of this TCR beta chain is a study of persistence of HIV-infected CD4 T cells. Study-wide context: Up to about 200 mL blood was drawn at multiple time points; two donors had single-time leukapheresis.

This clone was picked up a small number of times. Its antigen is not identified. Overlapping HIV-1 Gag 15-mer peptides at approximately 1 ug per peptide per mL were used. Memory cells lacking CD40L and CD69 with high CD45RO were sorted. The CDR3 length is 13 residues. Per germline, CDR1 SGHNT and CDR2 YENEEA. Trimming removed 4 bases from V and 4 bases from J, with 10 bases in between. Sequencing used immunoSEQ version 4 in survey mode. Produced via immunoSEQ multiplex PCR; TCRdb's table is partial and in-frame only. The sample holds about 40,000 clones, approximately 78% seen once. The V and J genes are TRBV11-3 and TRBJ2-5; D is possibly TRBD1 or TRBD2 (5 bases each). The receptor comes from an adult man with HIV who was CMV-seropositive. Sequences were derived from CD4+ T cells sorted from PBMCs after approximately 19-hour stimulation, sampled from a patient who received antiretroviral therapy. The DNA for the CDR3 is TGTGCCAGCAGCTACTCCGGGGCAGAGACCCAGTACTTC. As protein: CASSYSGAETQYF.